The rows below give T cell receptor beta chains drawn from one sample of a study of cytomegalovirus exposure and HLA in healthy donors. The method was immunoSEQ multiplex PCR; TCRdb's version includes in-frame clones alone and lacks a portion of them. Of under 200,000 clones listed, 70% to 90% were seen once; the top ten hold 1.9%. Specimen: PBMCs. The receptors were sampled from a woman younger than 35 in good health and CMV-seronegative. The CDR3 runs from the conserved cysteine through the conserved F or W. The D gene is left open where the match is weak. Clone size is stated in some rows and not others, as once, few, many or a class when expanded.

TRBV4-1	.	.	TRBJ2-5	TGCGCCAGCAGCCAAGATCGTGGTTGGAGGGGTGGAGAGACCCAGTACTTC	CASSQDRGWRGGETQYF
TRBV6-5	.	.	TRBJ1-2	TGTGCCAGCTCCCGGGAGGCGCCGGACTATGGCTACACCTTC	CASSREAPDYGYTF
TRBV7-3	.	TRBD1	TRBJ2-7	TGTGCCAGCAGCAAAGGACAGGGGAGCTCCTACGAGCAGTACTTC	CASSKGQGSSYEQYF
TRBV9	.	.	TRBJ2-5	TGTGCCAGCAGCGTAGACACAGGGACCCGAGAGACCCAGTACTTC	CASSVDTGTRETQYF
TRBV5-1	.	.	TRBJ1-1	TGCGCCAGCCGGAGCGGGATGAACACTGAAGCTTTCTTT	CASRSGMNTEAFF
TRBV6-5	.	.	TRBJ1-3	TGTGCCAGCAGTGGCCATGCGGGAGGCCACATATATTTT	CASSGHAGGHIYF
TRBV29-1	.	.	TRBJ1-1	TGCAGCGTTGGTTTGTCCATGAACACTGAAGCTTTCTTT	CSVGLSMNTEAFF
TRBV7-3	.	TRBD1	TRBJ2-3	TGTGCCAGCAGCTTAACGGGGCTACAGGGGGGAGATACGCAGTATTTT	CASSLTGLQGGDTQYF
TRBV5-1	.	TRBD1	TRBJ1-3	TGCGCCAGCAGCTCCGACAGGGACTCTGGAAACACCATATATTTT	CASSSDRDSGNTIYF
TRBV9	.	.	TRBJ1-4	TGTGCCAGCAGCGTAGCTCAGGATGAAAAACTGTTTTTT	CASSVAQDEKLFF
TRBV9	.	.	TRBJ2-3	TGTGCCAGCAGCGTGAACAGGGAGACAGATACGCAGTATTTT	CASSVNRETDTQYF
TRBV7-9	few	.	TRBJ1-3	TGTGCCAGCAGCTTGTGGACAGTCTCTGGAAACACCATATATTTT	CASSLWTVSGNTIYF
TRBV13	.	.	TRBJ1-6	TGTGCCAGCAGCTTAGGCCGGGGTTCACCCCTCCACTTT	CASSLGRGSPLHF
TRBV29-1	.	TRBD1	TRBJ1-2	TGCAGCGTTGGACAGGGAGGTTATGGCTACACCTTC	CSVGQGGYGYTF
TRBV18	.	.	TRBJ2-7	TGTGCCAGCTCACCACCAGGGGGAACCTACGAGCAGTACTTC	CASSPPGGTYEQYF
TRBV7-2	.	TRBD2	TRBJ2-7	TGTGCCAGCATGCGGACTAGCGGGAGGAGCTCCTACGAGCAGTACTTC	CASMRTSGRSSYEQYF
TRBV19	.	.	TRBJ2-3	TGTGCCAGTAGTACCCTGACTAGTTGGGGGACAGATACGCAGTATTTT	CASSTLTSWGTDTQYF
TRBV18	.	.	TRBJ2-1	TGTGCCAGCTCCTATAGCGGCAGCTCCTACAATGAGCAGTTCTTC	CASSYSGSSYNEQFF
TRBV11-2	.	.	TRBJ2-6	TGTGCCAGCAGCTTTAATCTCGCGGTTCCTAACTCTGGGGCCAACGTCCTGACTTTC	CASSFNLAVPNSGANVLTF
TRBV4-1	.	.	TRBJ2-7	TGCGCCAGCAGCCAAGCGAAGGGGTTGTCCTACGAGCAGTACTTC	CASSQAKGLSYEQYF
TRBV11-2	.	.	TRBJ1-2	TGTGCCAGCAGCGACCCAGGGGCAGCTAACTATGGCTACACCTTC	CASSDPGAANYGYTF
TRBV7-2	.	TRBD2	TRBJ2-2	TGTGCCAGCAGACTAGCGGGGGACTACACCGGGGAGCTGTTTTTT	CASRLAGDYTGELFF
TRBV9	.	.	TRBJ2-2	TGTGCCAGCAGCGTAGAGGGAGAGGACACCGGGGAGCTGTTTTTT	CASSVEGEDTGELFF
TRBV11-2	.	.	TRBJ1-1	TGTGCCAGCAGCTTAGGGCAACTACTAATGCCGGGGGACACTGAAGCTTTCTTT	CASSLGQLLMPGDTEAFF
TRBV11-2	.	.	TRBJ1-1	TGTGCCAGCAGCCTACTCACAGGGACCATGAACACTGAAGCTTTCTTT	CASSLLTGTMNTEAFF
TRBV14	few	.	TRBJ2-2	TGTGCCAGCAGAGACAGGCGGAACACCGGGGAGCTGTTTTTT	CASRDRRNTGELFF
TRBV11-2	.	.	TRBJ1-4	TGTGCCAGCAGCCACCGACCCGGGGAGAGTTGGGATGAAAAACTGTTTTTT	CASSHRPGESWDEKLFF
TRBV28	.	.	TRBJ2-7	TGTGCCAGCAGTTCGCCTACGACAGGAACCTACGAGCAGTACTTC	CASSSPTTGTYEQYF
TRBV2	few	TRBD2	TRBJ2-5	TGTGCCAGCAGTGAAACTAGCGAGGAGACCCAGTACTTC	CASSETSEETQYF
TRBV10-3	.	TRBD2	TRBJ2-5	TGTGGAATTTGGGGGACTAGCGGGAGGGTAAGAGAGACCCAGTACTTC	CGIWGTSGRVRETQYF